This T cell receptor (beta chain) comes out of a study of human T cells and chemical hapten exposure. Time point given: pre-sensitization, week 0. Treatment in this sample: therapeutic diphenylcyclopropenone sensitization with weekly scalp DPC. The V gene lost 1 base and the J gene lost 0 bases, with 15 bases spanning the gap. The CDR3 has 16 amino acids. In germline, CDR1 is DFQATT, CDR2 SNEGSKA (reference sequence). One entry per CDR3 protein, called by TCRdb with MiXCR from the RACE reads. Among tens of thousands of distinct CDR3 sequences, 10% to 12% were seen once, and the ten largest hold around 3.9%.

The TCR originated in a woman between 40 and 50 years old with alopecia areata. Some clones in this sample may be carry-over from other donors' samples. The source material was whole blood, sampled in connection with sensitization to the hapten diphenylcyclopropenone (DPC). This chain uses TRBV20-1 with TRBJ1-2; perhaps TRBD1 as D (5 bases). CDR3 amino acids: CSARAALGDTNYGYTF. Written as DNA, the CDR3 is TGCAGTGCTAGAGCTGCCTTGGGGGATACTAACTATGGCTACACCTTC.